What follows are 24 T cell receptor beta chains derived from one specimen sequenced in a study of blood T cell repertoires in COVID-19. Here immunoSEQ multiplex PCR was the method, and the copy in TCRdb shows in-frame clones only, minus some. The table has about 200,000 clones, around four fifths seen once. Sequencing was done on a sample of peripheral blood. The receptor source for this set is a human donor in a cohort sampled during active COVID-19.

The chain links TRBV16 to TRBJ1-4; the match to TRBD1 covers 7 bases. The ends lost 4 bases at V and 7 bases at J; junction bases unmatched: 9. Germline values: CDR1 KGHSY, CDR2 FQNENV. The CDR3 is made up of 15 amino acids. CDR3: CASSPQLTGTEKLFF. The CDR3 coding sequence is TGTGCCAGCAGCCCTCAATTGACAGGGACTGAAAAACTGTTTTTT.

Points on this clone: An end of the junction does not agree with germline; a read error may underlie this. This chain links TRBV7-2 with TRBJ1-3; D not certain. The germline CDR1 and CDR2 sequences are SGHTA and FQGNSA. The CDR3 consists of 14 residues. The CDR3 reads CASSSRNHGDTIYF. CDR3 nucleotides: TGTGCCAGCAGCTCTCGAAACCATGGAGACACCATATATTTT. Together with reference TRBV7-2 and TRBJ1-3, the CDR3 gives the full variable domain: GAGVSQSPSNKVTEKGKDVELRCDPISGHTALYWYRQSLGQGLEFLIYFQGNSAPDKSGLPSDRFSAERTGGSVSTLTIQRTQQEDSAVYLCASSSRNHGDTIYFGEGSWLTVV.

V usage is TRBV7-8 and J usage is TRBJ1-2; 10 bases are a match to TRBD1. CDR3 length equals 15 residues. The V and J ends lost 6 bases and 6 bases, in that order; junction bases with no gene match: 10. The germline CDR1 and CDR2 sequences are SGHVS and FQNEAQ. The CDR3 coding sequence is TGTGCCAGCAGACCGGGGGGGACAGGGGTTAATGGCTACACCTTC. Translating gives CASRPGGTGVNGYTF.

The rearrangement joins TRBV29-1 to TRBJ1-1, with 8 positions matching TRBD1. Trimming took 4 bases from V and 5 from J; bases not matched to a gene: 6. There are 13 residues in the CDR3. Germline assignment: CDR1 SQVTM and CDR2 ANQGSEA. CDR3: CSVVDRVNTEAFF. The CDR3 DNA reads TGCAGCGTTGTGGACAGGGTAAATACTGAAGCTTTCTTT.

V usage is TRBV3-1 (or the pseudogene TRBV3-2) and J usage is TRBJ2-7, with no clear D. V lost 1 base and J 3 bases, leaving 7 bases between the germline ends. CDR1 and CDR2 from the germline V gene are LGHDT and YNNKEL (reference sequence). The CDR3 runs 13 residues. CDR3 loop: CASSQGLVYEQYF. In DNA, the CDR3 is TGTGCCAGCAGCCAAGGCCTAGTCTACGAGCAGTACTTC.

This chain links TRBV10-3 with TRBJ2-3; 7 bases are shared with TRBD2. The CDR3 has 13 residues. The V gene's germline CDR1 is ENHRY and CDR2 SYGVKD. The V gene end was trimmed by 3 bases and the J gene end by 3 bases; junction bases not matched to a gene: 0. The CDR3, as DNA: TGTGCCATCAGTGAACTAGCGACAGATACGCAGTATTTT. This encodes CAISELATDTQYF.

The chain recombines TRBV4-1 with TRBJ1-3, with D tentatively TRBD1 (6 bases). The ends were cut back, 1 base at V and 4 bases at J, with 8 bases in the middle. This CDR3 has 14 residues. The germline CDR1 and CDR2 sequences are MGHRA and YSYEKL. The DNA of the CDR3 is TGCGCCAGCAGCCAAGGGGGACAAGGAAACACCATATATTTT. Translation gives CASSQGGQGNTIYF.

V and J are TRBV15 and TRBJ2-7, with 12 bases identical to TRBD2. The germline gives CDR1 LNHNV, CDR2 YYDKDF (reference sequence). V shed 5 bases and J 5 bases; nucleotides not matched to a gene: 7. This CDR3 is built from 15 residues. CDR3 nucleotide sequence: TGTGCCACCAGCGGGGGACTAGCGGGCGATAACGAGCAGTACGTC. Amino acid sequence: CATSGGLAGDNEQYV.

Points on this clone: The sample carries other DNA sequences with the same CDR3. J is TRBJ1-2 and V is TRBV2, with 7 bases identical to TRBD1. The CDR3 is 14 amino acids. Germline loops: CDR1 SNHLY, CDR2 FYNNEI. J lost 6 bases, V lost 3 bases, and 7 bases had no gene match. As DNA, the CDR3 is TGTGCCAGCAGTGAGTTTAGAGGGGGCGATGGCTACACCTTC. It is translated as CASSEFRGGDGYTF.

The chain uses TRBV5-6 and TRBJ2-7; 9 bases map to TRBD1. V lost 0 bases, J lost 3 bases, and 7 bases stayed unmatched. The length of the CDR3 is 16 residues. Germline CDR1 is SGHDT and CDR2 is YYEEEE. This CDR3 reads CASSLGPPGQGYEQYV. The CDR3 DNA sequence: TGTGCCAGCAGCTTGGGACCCCCGGGACAGGGCTACGAGCAGTACGTC.

This rearrangement joins TRBV3-1 (or the pseudogene TRBV3-2) to TRBJ1-1; the match to TRBD1 covers 11 bases. CDR3 length: 17 residues. Losses at the gene ends were 4 bases for V and 4 bases for J; bases not matched to a gene: 11. CDR1 and CDR2 from the germline V gene are LGHDT and YNNKEL (reference sequence). The DNA of the CDR3 is TGTGCCAGCAGCCGACCCGGGACAGGGGGTTCGGGCACTGAAGCTTTCTTT. Translation: CASSRPGTGGSGTEAFF.

The J gene is TRBJ1-2, the V gene TRBV7-9, with 7 bases aligning to TRBD1. V dropped 2 bases and J dropped 8; count of bases not matched to a gene: 5. This CDR3 is built from 13 residues. The germline V gene has CDR1 SEHNR and CDR2 FQNEAQ (reference sequence). CDR3 DNA sequence: TGTGCCAGCAGCTTAAACAGGGGTCCGGGCTACACCTTC. Protein sequence: CASSLNRGPGYTF.

V is TRBV27 and J is TRBJ2-7; D is unclear. CDR1 and CDR2 (germline): MNHEY, SMNVEV (reference sequence). This CDR3 spans 14 amino acids. Deletions cut 6 bases from V and 2 bases from J, with 14 bases between. CDR3 residues: CASRRRSYAYEQYF. The CDR3, as DNA: TGTGCCAGCAGAAGGCGGTCCTATGCCTACGAGCAGTACTTC.

This chain links TRBV5-1 with TRBJ1-2; D possibly corresponds to TRBD1 (6 bases). V dropped 1 base and J dropped 1 base, with 14 bases sitting between them. This CDR3 contains 16 residues. Per germline, CDR1 SGHRS and CDR2 YFSETQ. This CDR3 reads CASSLTVGTLNYGYTF. Written as DNA, the CDR3 is TGCGCCAGCAGCTTGACTGTCGGGACACTTAACTATGGCTACACCTTC.

This chain joins TRBV5-1 and TRBJ2-1; D unresolved. V was pared by 0 bases and J by 6 bases, with 7 bases between. The CDR3 totals 13 residues. Per germline, CDR1 SGHRS and CDR2 YFSETQ. In DNA, the CDR3 is TGCGCCAGCAGCTTGGACAGCTCCAATGAGCAGTTCTTC. Translated: CASSLDSSNEQFF.

CDR3 coding DNA: TGTGCCAGCAGCGGCACCACAGGGTGGTCCAACGAGCAGTACTTC. Translating gives CASSGTTGWSNEQYF. The rearrangement joins TRBV2 to TRBJ2-7, with D possibly matching TRBD1 (6 bases). Between the trimmed V and J ends, which lost 6 bases and 5 bases, there was a span of 20 bases. The CDR3 is 15 residues long. The germline V gene has CDR1 SNHLY and CDR2 FYNNEI.

The genes are TRBV5-5 and TRBJ1-5, with TRBD1 matching 7 bases. The CDR3 is 13 residues long. Trimming removed 4 bases from V and 5 bases from J; junction bases left unmatched: 3. Per germline, CDR1 SGHKS and CDR2 YYEKEE (reference sequence). The CDR3 sequence: CASSLTGDQPQHF. CDR3 nucleotides: TGTGCCAGCAGCCTTACAGGGGATCAGCCCCAGCATTTT.

The chain recombines TRBV6-2 or TRBV6-3 with TRBJ1-2; D possibly corresponds to TRBD1 (5 bases). Germline V gene data show CDR1 as MNHEY and CDR2 as SVGEGT. The V and J ends lost 2 bases and 10 bases respectively, with 14 bases between them. The CDR3 is 13 amino acids. The CDR3 DNA reads TGTGCCAGCAGTTACGGCGCAGGGTCCGTCTACACCTTC. It codes for CASSYGAGSVYTF.

The chain carries TRBV15 and TRBJ2-5; D unclear. Germline lookup yields CDR1 LNHNV and CDR2 YYDKDF (reference sequence). The CDR3 covers 15 residues. V gave up 0 bases and J gave up 5 bases, with 13 bases separating them. The CDR3 DNA reads TGTGCCACCAGCAGAGATCTTGGGCAGGCGGAGACCCAGTACTTC. Protein product: CATSRDLGQAETQYF.

In this sample, this clone turned up a few times. Other nucleotide sequences from this sample produce the same CDR3. The chain links TRBV3-1 (or the pseudogene TRBV3-2) to TRBJ2-5; no definite D call. Germline-derived CDR1 and CDR2 are LGHDT and YNNKEL (reference sequence). Trimming removed 1 base at V and 5 bases at J, with 5 bases between. The CDR3 totals 12 residues. CDR3 residues: CASSQVRETQYF. The CDR3, as DNA: TGTGCCAGCAGCCAAGTGAGGGAGACCCAGTACTTC.

The rearrangement uses TRBV30 and TRBJ1-6; D not resolved. Trimming removed 2 bases at V and 10 bases at J, with 12 bases between. The CDR3 totals 13 residues. In germline, CDR1 is GTSNPN, CDR2 SVGIG (reference sequence). CDR3 bases: TGTGCCTGGAGTAGTGTTGGCCGATCACCCCTCCACTTT. It translates to CAWSSVGRSPLHF.

The CDR3 is CASSTRVSGLGDTQYF. The CDR3 DNA sequence: TGTGCCAGTAGTACCCGAGTTAGCGGACTTGGAGATACGCAGTATTTT. This chain connects TRBV19 to TRBJ2-3; the D gene is possibly TRBD2 (6 bases). This CDR3 is built from 16 residues. Germline-derived CDR1 and CDR2 are LNHDA and SQIVND (reference sequence). Trimming stripped 4 bases from V and 5 bases from J, with 19 bases between.

The rearrangement uses TRBV6-4 and TRBJ2-1; 8 nucleotides agree with TRBD1. Germline CDR1 reads MRHNA; CDR2 reads SNTAGT. This CDR3 contains 14 residues. Trimming cost V 2 bases and J 8 bases; bases outside gene matches: 5. CDR3 residues: CASSDDRGSDEQFF. The CDR3 DNA follows: TGTGCCAGCAGTGACGACAGGGGTTCTGATGAGCAGTTCTTC.

This chain links TRBV9 with TRBJ1-4; TRBD1 might be the D (6 bases). V was clipped by 4 bases and J by 8 bases, with 18 bases between them. From germline, CDR1 is SGDLS and CDR2 YYNGEE. The CDR3 totals 15 residues. The CDR3 DNA sequence: TGTGCCAGCAGCTACGAGCAGGGGATTTACGAAAAACTGTTTTTT. This gives the protein CASSYEQGIYEKLFF.